This passage covers 27 T cell receptor beta chains from one sample sequenced in a study of blood T cell repertoires in COVID-19. Method: immunoSEQ multiplex PCR; TCRdb's copy keeps in-frame clones and lacks some. The data show roughly 250,000 clones, more than 75% seen once. Sequenced sample: peripheral blood. The receptors come from a woman aged 55 to 70 with active or convalescent COVID-19.

V usage is TRBV3-1 (or the pseudogene TRBV3-2) and J usage is TRBJ1-2, with D possibly matching TRBD1 (5 bases). V lost 4 bases, J lost 6 bases, and 9 bases lay in between. Germline V gene sequence: CDR1 LGHDT, CDR2 YNNKEL (reference sequence). This CDR3 spans 12 amino acids. DNA of the CDR3: TGTGCCAGCAGCCTCAGGGTTGATGGCTACACCTTC. Encoded protein: CASSLRVDGYTF.

This chain links TRBV27 with TRBJ2-1; 9 bases line up with TRBD2. V lost 4 bases and J lost 9; bases outside the gene matches: 13. The length of the CDR3 is 16 residues. Germline V gives CDR1 MNHEY, CDR2 SMNVEV (reference sequence). CDR3 in DNA: TGTGCCAGCAGTTCTTATCCAACGCGGGGGGGGTTTGAGCAGTTCTTC. It is translated as CASSSYPTRGGFEQFF.

This clone came up once. This sequence joins TRBV5-4 and TRBJ2-1, with 10 positions matching TRBD1. V gave up 2 bases and J gave up 8 bases; unmatched junction bases: 1. CDR1 SGHNT and CDR2 YYREEE come from the germline V gene (reference sequence). The CDR3 has 13 residues. CDR3 in DNA: TGTGCCAGCAGCTTAGGGACAGGGGATGAGCAGTTCTTC. This gives the protein CASSLGTGDEQFF.

Of note for this clone: This specimen includes other DNA sequences encoding the same CDR3. The chain is built from TRBV15 and TRBJ2-3, with a tentative D call TRBD1 (5 bases). Germline V gives CDR1 LNHNV, CDR2 YYDKDF (reference sequence). The CDR3 runs 14 residues. Deletions cut 3 bases from V and 1 base from J, with 8 bases between. CDR3: CATSSQGGTDTQYF. CDR3 in DNA: TGTGCCACCAGCAGCCAAGGGGGCACAGATACGCAGTATTTT.

The chain joins TRBV13 to TRBJ1-1; 9 nucleotides align to TRBD1. V lost 2 bases and J lost 4; bases outside the gene matches: 5. Germline V gene data show CDR1 as PRHDT and CDR2 as FYEKMQ (reference sequence). The CDR3 is made up of 15 amino acids. The chain's CDR3 is CASSLTGGRSTEAFF. The CDR3 DNA reads as TGTGCCAGCAGCTTAACAGGGGGCCGGAGCACTGAAGCTTTCTTT.

The genes are TRBV6-6 and TRBJ1-1; 8 bases fit TRBD1. There are 13 residues in the CDR3. Germline trimming cut 7 bases from V and 5 bases from J; bases unmatched to any gene: 6. Germline CDR1 MNHNY, CDR2 SVGAGI (reference sequence). The CDR3: CASNGQGRTEAFF. DNA for the CDR3: TGTGCCAGCAATGGACAGGGTCGGACTGAAGCTTTCTTT.

The CDR3 nucleotides read TGTGCCAGCAGCTTAGCGGAGGACTATGGCTACACCTTC. Translation: CASSLAEDYGYTF. The rearrangement uses TRBV7-9 and TRBJ1-2; D is ambiguous. CDR3 size: 13 residues. Deletions cut 0 bases from V and 3 bases from J, with 5 bases between. The germline CDR1 and CDR2 sequences are SEHNR and FQNEAQ (reference sequence).

About this clone: Other DNA sequences in the sample encode the same CDR3. The chain joins TRBV12-3 or TRBV12-4 to TRBJ2-7, with 7 bases matching TRBD2. Trimming took 3 bases from V and 3 from J; bases not matched to a gene: 2. There are 13 residues in the CDR3. CDR3 sequence reads: CASSLGGSYEQYF. The CDR3 DNA follows: TGTGCCAGCAGTTTGGGAGGGAGCTACGAGCAGTACTTC.

In regard to this clone: Other DNA sequences of this sample code for an identical CDR3. The chain is built from TRBV18 and TRBJ2-5, with 11 bases fitting TRBD1. The CDR3 has 15 amino acids. Losses at the gene ends were 3 bases for V and 5 bases for J; bases not matched to a gene: 5. The germline V gene has CDR1 KGHSH and CDR2 LQKENI. CDR3 residues: CASSPGQGATETQYF. CDR3 sequence (DNA): TGTGCCAGCTCACCCGGACAGGGGGCTACGGAGACCCAGTACTTC.

A single count supports this clone. The rearrangement joins TRBV6-1 to TRBJ1-2; D ambiguous. Trimming left V 3 bases short and J 2 bases short, with 7 bases between. The germline V gene has CDR1 MNHNS and CDR2 SASEGT. The CDR3 covers 13 residues. CDR3 amino acids: CASSEVRNYGYTF. The CDR3 DNA reads TGTGCCAGCAGTGAGGTCCGGAACTATGGCTACACCTTC.

The chain employs TRBV5-4 and TRBJ1-6; D possibly corresponds to TRBD1 (6 bases). Germline V gene sequence: CDR1 SGHNT, CDR2 YYREEE (reference sequence). Trimming stripped 3 bases from V and 14 bases from J, with 18 bases between. The CDR3 has 14 residues. As DNA, the CDR3 is TGTGCCAGCAGCTCCCAGGGGTTTGATTGGACCCTCCACTTT. This encodes CASSSQGFDWTLHF.

The chain links TRBV7-3 to TRBJ1-1; D not resolved. The germline V gene encodes CDR1 SGHTA and CDR2 FQGTGA. The CDR3 sequence is 15 residues long. The V end lost 1 base, the J end lost 0 bases, and 9 bases lay between the germline ends. CDR3 residues: CASSLSGFMNTEAFF. The CDR3 nucleotides are TGTGCCAGCAGCTTAAGCGGTTTCATGAACACTGAAGCTTTCTTT. Full variable domain (missing parts from reference TRBV7-3 and TRBJ1-1): GAGVSQTPSNKVTEKGKYVELRCDPISGHTALYWYRQSLGQGPEFLIYFQGTGAADDSGLPNDRFFAVRPEGSVSTLKIQRTERGDSAVYLCASSLSGFMNTEAFFGQGTRLTVV.

This chain links TRBV7-2 with TRBJ2-5; 8 bases agree with TRBD1. Germline-derived CDR1 and CDR2 are SGHTA and FQGNSA. Trimming cost V 10 bases and J 5 bases; bases outside gene matches: 12. The CDR3 contains 14 residues. The CDR3 sequence: CATSYTGGLETQYF. The CDR3, as DNA: TGTGCCACCTCCTATACAGGGGGTTTGGAGACCCAGTACTTC.

This chain links TRBV18 with TRBJ2-3, with 11 bases that match TRBD2. Germline CDR1 and CDR2: KGHSH and LQKENI. The CDR3 has 18 residues. V trimming: 3 bases; J trimming: 0 bases; junction bases outside the gene matches: 8. CDR3 sequence: CASSPILGTSGSTDTQYF. DNA of the CDR3: TGTGCCAGCTCACCTATTTTAGGGACTAGCGGTAGCACAGATACGCAGTATTTT.

V and J are TRBV7-9 and TRBJ2-5, with D perhaps TRBD2 (6 bases). The CDR3 consists of 13 residues. Germline V gene lookup returns CDR1 SEHNR and CDR2 FQNEAQ (reference sequence). V lost 5 bases and J lost 2, with 9 bases in between. The CDR3 DNA reads as TGTGCCAGCAGCCAGGGACTGCAAGAGACCCAGTACTTC. Translating gives CASSQGLQETQYF.

The rearrangement joins TRBV7-9 to TRBJ1-1; possible D gene TRBD1, 5 bases. Trimming took off 1 base at V and 3 bases at J, with 18 bases between the two ends. The CDR3 sequence is 17 residues long. Germline lookup yields CDR1 SEHNR and CDR2 FQNEAQ (reference sequence). For the CDR3, the DNA is TGTGCCAGCAGCTTAGAGATAGGACAAGGCGGGGACACTGAAGCTTTCTTT. Translating it yields CASSLEIGQGGDTEAFF.

The chain recombines TRBV6-5 with TRBJ1-2; tentatively, D is TRBD1 (6 bases). The ends were cut back, 5 bases at V and 3 bases at J, with 13 bases in the middle. The CDR3 length is 14 residues. Germline V gives CDR1 MNHEY, CDR2 SVGAGI. This CDR3 is CASSRGGLDYGYTF. The CDR3 DNA follows: TGTGCCAGCAGTAGGGGGGGCTTGGACTATGGCTACACCTTC.

This clone came up a few times. The chain is built from TRBV7-7 and TRBJ2-1; 7 bases are a match to TRBD2. Germline-derived CDR1 and CDR2 are SSHAT and FNYEAQ (reference sequence). This CDR3 is built from 14 residues. The CDR3 protein is CASSNGGNYNEQFF. The CDR3 coding sequence is TGTGCTAGCTCTAACGGGGGGAATTACAATGAGCAGTTCTTC.

The rearrangement joins TRBV6-5 to TRBJ1-5; D remains unclear. The length of the CDR3 is 12 residues. Trimming shortened V by 10 bases and J by 4 bases, and 11 bases separated the two germline ends. Germline CDR1 and CDR2: MNHEY and SVGAGI. CDR3 residues: CAIEQLNQPQHF. The CDR3 DNA reads TGTGCCATCGAACAGCTTAATCAGCCCCAGCATTTT.

This chain connects TRBV5-1 to TRBJ2-3, with D perhaps matching TRBD2 (6 bases). The ends were cut back, 2 bases at V and 0 bases at J, with 7 bases in the middle. This CDR3 comprises 14 residues. Per germline, CDR1 SGHRS and CDR2 YFSETQ. This CDR3 is CASSFGTSTDTQYF. In DNA, the CDR3 is TGCGCCAGCAGCTTCGGGACTAGCACAGATACGCAGTATTTT.

This chain connects TRBV7-2 to TRBJ2-5; maybe TRBD2 (6 bases). The CDR3 covers 14 residues. Germline loops: CDR1 SGHTA, CDR2 FQGNSA. V was shortened by 7 bases and J by 5 bases, with 17 bases between the two germline ends. The CDR3 sequence: CASTLSRGWETQYF. The CDR3 nucleotides are TGTGCCAGCACTCTCTCGCGGGGATGGGAGACCCAGTACTTC.

This clone has a handful of counts. The rearrangement joins TRBV5-4 to TRBJ1-4, with 7 bases identical to TRBD1. The CDR3 sequence is 15 residues long. Germline V gives CDR1 SGHNT, CDR2 YYREEE (reference sequence). V lost 4 bases and J lost 5; bases outside the gene matches: 8. The CDR3 here is CASSNNRGLNEKLFF. CDR3 nucleotide sequence: TGTGCCAGCAGCAATAACAGGGGACTGAATGAAAAACTGTTTTTT.

The V gene is TRBV4-1, the J gene TRBJ2-2, with a possible D match to TRBD1 (6 bases). V lost 6 bases to trimming and J lost 1 base, with 12 bases between them. The CDR3 is 15 amino acids. Germline assignment: CDR1 MGHRA and CDR2 YSYEKL. The CDR3 region is CASRGPGENTGELFF. The CDR3 coding sequence is TGCGCCAGCAGGGGACCAGGGGAGAACACCGGGGAGCTGTTTTTT.

CDR3 sequence reads: CASSQSKGSETQYF. CDR3 coding DNA: TGTGCCAGCTCACAGTCGAAGGGGTCGGAGACCCAGTACTTC. The J gene is TRBJ2-5, the V gene TRBV18; a possible D gene is TRBD1 (5 bases). V shed 4 bases and J shed 5 bases, with 14 bases lying between them. CDR1 KGHSH and CDR2 LQKENI come from the germline V gene. This CDR3 is built from 14 residues. The full variable domain, in which reference TRBV18 and TRBJ2-5 provide the parts outside the CDR3, is NAGVMQNPRHLVRRRGQEARLRCSPMKGHSHVYWYRQLPEEGLKFMVYLQKENIIDESGMPKERFSAEFPKEGPSILRIQQVVRGDSAAYFCASSQSKGSETQYFGPGTRLLVL.

This sequence joins TRBV5-4 and TRBJ1-1; maybe TRBD1 (5 bases). CDR3 length: 15 amino acids. Looked up from germline, CDR1 is SGHNT and CDR2 is YYREEE (reference sequence). The ends were cut back, 5 bases at V and 0 bases at J, with 14 bases in the middle. The CDR3 spells CASSRVGGLNTEAFF. The CDR3 region has the DNA TGTGCCAGCAGTAGGGTGGGGGGTCTGAACACTGAAGCTTTCTTT.

Here the CDR3 reads CASSLRRAGGPQTQYF. CDR3 nucleotides: TGTGCCAGCAGCTTAAGACGGGCGGGGGGGCCGCAGACCCAGTACTTC. V usage is TRBV11-2 and J usage is TRBJ2-5; 9 bases map to TRBD2. The CDR3 is made up of 16 amino acids. V lost 2 bases to trimming and J lost 6 bases; unmatched junction nucleotides: 10. From germline, CDR1 is SGHAT and CDR2 FQNNGV.

V gene TRBV12-3 or TRBV12-4 combines with J gene TRBJ2-7; the match to TRBD2 covers 7 bases. This CDR3 region has 13 residues. V trimming: 5 bases; J trimming: 6 bases; junction bases outside the gene matches: 7. The CDR3 bases are TGTGCCAGCAGTCGGGACTACGACGGCGAGCAGTACTTC. Its translation is CASSRDYDGEQYF.